The sequence of this T cell receptor (beta chain) was determined in a study of shared clonotypes between healthy human individuals. Naive CD8 cells lacked CD45RO and underwent positive selection for CCR7, leaving out terminally differentiated effector memory CD45RA+ cells. Whole-study findings and limits: It was observed that about 5% of naive CD4 clonotypes were shared across several donors.

The sample holds one count of this clone. Antigen unknown. Clones were sequenced by immunoSEQ multiplex PCR, and TCRdb holds only the in-frame ones, with some missing. The repertoire consists of about 600,000 clones, with roughly 96% occurring once and the leading ten covering 0.11%. Germline assignment: CDR1 MNHEY and CDR2 SMNVEV (reference sequence). Trimming took 5 bases from V and 6 from J; bases not matched to a gene: 7. This CDR3 is 16 amino acids long. The genes are TRBV27 and TRBJ1-6, with 10 positions matching TRBD1. This TCR was sampled from a woman in her twenties or thirties in good health. The sample comprised naive CD8+ T cells sorted from blood. The CDR3 DNA is TGTGCCAGCAGTCAGGGACAGGGGTACGGTAATTCACCCCTCCACTTT. Translated: CASSQGQGYGNSPLHF.